This TCR beta chain was obtained from a study of T-cell memory formation after mild COVID-19. In the study overall: For the most part, TCR clusters were specific to one donor. Findings and limits, study-wide: In pre-infection memory, a portion of responding clones appeared, which suggested that cross-reactive memory joined. CD4+ contracting clones were found mainly in CM and EM, and CD8+ ones in EMRA.

Using constant-segment primers, 5'RACE produced TCR alpha and TCR beta cDNA libraries carrying sample barcodes and UMIs. TCRdb passed the 5' RACE reads through MiXCR, listing each CDR3 protein once. The profile shows 350,000 to 500,000 distinct CDR3 sequences, about a sixth of them singletons. The CDR3 consists of 20 residues. Germline loops: CDR1 SGHTA, CDR2 FQGNSA. V lost 0 bases and J lost 6; bases outside the gene matches: 17. This clonotype was seen a few times. The antigen is not known. The material sequenced was PBMCs or a T cell subset sorted from them (not recorded which). The V gene is TRBV7-2, the J gene TRBJ2-1, with 10 nucleotides matching TRBD1. This TCR was recovered from a man in his late teens or twenties who had mild COVID-19 (a few samples of this study predate the infection). Cell type and time point are not known. The CDR3 region has the DNA TGTGCCAGCAGCTTAGCTAGGGACAGGGGACTTCAAGCCATCCTCAATGAGCAGTTCTTC. Translating gives CASSLARDRGLQAILNEQFF. Supplemented by reference TRBV7-2 and TRBJ2-1, the full variable domain reads GAGVSQSPSNKVTEKGKDVELRCDPISGHTALYWYRQSLGQGLEFLIYFQGNSAPDKSGLPSDRFSAERTGGSVSTLTIQRTQQEDSAVYLCASSLARDRGLQAILNEQFFGPGTRLTVL.